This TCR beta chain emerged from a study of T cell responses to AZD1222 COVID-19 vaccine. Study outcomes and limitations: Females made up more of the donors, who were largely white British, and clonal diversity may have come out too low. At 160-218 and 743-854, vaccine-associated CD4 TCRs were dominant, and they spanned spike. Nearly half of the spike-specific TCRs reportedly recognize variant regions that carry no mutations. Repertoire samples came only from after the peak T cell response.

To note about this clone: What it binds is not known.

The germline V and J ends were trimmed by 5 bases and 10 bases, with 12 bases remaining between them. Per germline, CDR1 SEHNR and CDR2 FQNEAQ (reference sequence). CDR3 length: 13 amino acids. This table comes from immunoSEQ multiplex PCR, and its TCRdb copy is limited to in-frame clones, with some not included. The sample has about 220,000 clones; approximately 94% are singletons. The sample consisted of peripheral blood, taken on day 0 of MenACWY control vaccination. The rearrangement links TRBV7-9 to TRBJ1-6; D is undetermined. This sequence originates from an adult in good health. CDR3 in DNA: TGTGCCAGCAGCCCACTTTGGGCATCACCCCTCCACTTT. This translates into CASSPLWASPLHF.